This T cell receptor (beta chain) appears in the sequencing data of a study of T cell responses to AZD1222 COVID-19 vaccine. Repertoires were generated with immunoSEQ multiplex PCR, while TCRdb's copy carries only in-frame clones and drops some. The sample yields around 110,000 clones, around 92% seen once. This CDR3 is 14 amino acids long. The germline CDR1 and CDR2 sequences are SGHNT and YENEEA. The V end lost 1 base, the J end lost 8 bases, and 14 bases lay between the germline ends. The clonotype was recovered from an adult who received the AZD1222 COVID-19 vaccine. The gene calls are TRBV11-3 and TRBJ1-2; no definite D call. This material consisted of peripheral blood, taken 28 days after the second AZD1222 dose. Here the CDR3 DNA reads TGTGCCAGCAGCTTAGTGGTATTTATAGGGGGCTACACCTTC. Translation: CASSLVVFIGGYTF. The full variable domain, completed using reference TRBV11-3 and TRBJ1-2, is EAGVVQSPRYKIIEKKQPVAFWCNPISGHNTLYWYLQNLGQGPELLIRYENEEAVDDSQLPKDRFSAERLKGVDSTLKIQPAELGDSAVYLCASSLVVFIGGYTFGSGTRLTVV.